The following is a TCR beta chain sequence with its context. This specimen belongs to a study of TIL therapy for anti-PD-1-resistant metastatic lung cancer. Study details: Progressing patients received lymphodepletion, expanded TIL infusion and IL-2. Most patients had lung adenocarcinoma.

V gave up 6 bases and J gave up 5 bases, with 20 bases separating them. The CDR3 contains 15 residues. Germline V gives CDR1 SGHTA, CDR2 FQGNSA. Documented time point: pre-treatment sample, taken before nivolumab and TIL therapy. Stage 4 NSCLC adults joined between 2017 and 2020. The libraries were made with immunoSEQ v3. Each library reached roughly 2 million read pairs, or roughly 5-6 million at deep level. The assay was immunoSEQ multiplex PCR, and TCRdb's table has in-frame clones only and misses some. The sample includes about 17,000 clones, around 79% of them seen just once. Source: blood, taken at baseline. This sequence was found in a person aged 25 to 85 with non-small cell lung cancer. This chain uses TRBV7-2 with TRBJ2-7, with D maybe TRBD1 (6 bases). CDR3 residues: CASRDWQGRGNEQYF. CDR3 nucleotide sequence: TGTGCCAGCAGAGACTGGCAGGGCAGGGGCAACGAGCAGTACTTC.